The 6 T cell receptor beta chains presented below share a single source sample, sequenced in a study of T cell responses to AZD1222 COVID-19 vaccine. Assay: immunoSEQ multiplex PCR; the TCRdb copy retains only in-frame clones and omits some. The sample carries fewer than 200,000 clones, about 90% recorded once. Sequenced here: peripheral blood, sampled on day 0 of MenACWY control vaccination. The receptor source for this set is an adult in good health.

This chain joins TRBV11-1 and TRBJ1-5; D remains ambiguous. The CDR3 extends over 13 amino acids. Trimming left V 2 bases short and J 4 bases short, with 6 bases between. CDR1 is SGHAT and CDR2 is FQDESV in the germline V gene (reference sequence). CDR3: CASSLRRNQPQHF. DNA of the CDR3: TGTGCCAGCAGCTTACGTCGGAATCAGCCCCAGCATTTT. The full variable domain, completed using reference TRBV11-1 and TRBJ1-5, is EAEVAQSPRYKITEKSQAVAFWCDPISGHATLYWYRQILGQGPELLVQFQDESVVDDSQLPKDRFSAERLKGVDSTLKIQPAELGDSAMYLCASSLRRNQPQHFGDGTRLSIL.

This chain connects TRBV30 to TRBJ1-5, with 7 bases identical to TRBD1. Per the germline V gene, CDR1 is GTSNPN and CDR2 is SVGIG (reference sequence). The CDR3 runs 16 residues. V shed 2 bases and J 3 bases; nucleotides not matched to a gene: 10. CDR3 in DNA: TGTGCCTGGAGTAAGGGGACAGCAACATACAATCAGCCCCAGCATTTT. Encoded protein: CAWSKGTATYNQPQHF.

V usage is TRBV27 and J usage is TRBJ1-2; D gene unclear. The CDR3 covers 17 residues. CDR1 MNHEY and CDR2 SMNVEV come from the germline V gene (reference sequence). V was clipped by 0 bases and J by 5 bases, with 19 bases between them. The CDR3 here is CASSLSFYNLGYYGYTF. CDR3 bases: TGTGCCAGCAGTTTATCCTTTTACAACCTCGGATATTATGGCTACACCTTC.

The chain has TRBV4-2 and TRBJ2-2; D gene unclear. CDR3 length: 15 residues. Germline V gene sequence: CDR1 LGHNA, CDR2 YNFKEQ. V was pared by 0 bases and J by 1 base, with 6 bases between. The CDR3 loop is CASSQDAGNTGELFF. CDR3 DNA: TGTGCCAGCAGCCAAGACGCAGGGAACACCGGGGAGCTGTTTTTT.

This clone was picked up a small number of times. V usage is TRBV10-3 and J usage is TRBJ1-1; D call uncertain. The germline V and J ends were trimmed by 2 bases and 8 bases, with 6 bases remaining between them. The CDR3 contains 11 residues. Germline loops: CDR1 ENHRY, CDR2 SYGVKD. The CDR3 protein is CAISELGEAFF. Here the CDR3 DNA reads TGTGCCATCAGTGAGCTTGGAGAAGCTTTCTTT.

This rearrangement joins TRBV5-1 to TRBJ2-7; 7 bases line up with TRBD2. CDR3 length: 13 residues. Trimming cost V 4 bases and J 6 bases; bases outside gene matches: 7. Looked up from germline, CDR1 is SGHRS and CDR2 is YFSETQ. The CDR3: CASSPTSYFEQYF. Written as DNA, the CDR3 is TGCGCCAGCAGCCCGACTAGCTACTTCGAGCAGTACTTC.